A single sample gave rise to the 20 T cell receptor beta chains below, sequenced in a study of OX40 agonist ivuxolimab in advanced cancers. The repertoire was sequenced with immunoSEQ multiplex PCR; TCRdb's copy has only in-frame clones and lacks some. The sample records approximately 91,000 clones, roughly 89% being singletons. The source material was CD4+ or CD8+ T cells sorted from blood, sampled in a trial of the OX40 agonist ivuxolimab. The source of these receptors is an adult with an advanced solid tumor such as melanoma, head and neck, liver or kidney cancer.

The rearrangement uses TRBV6-5 and TRBJ2-5, with 11 bases aligning to TRBD1. The V and J ends lost 5 bases and 10 bases, in that order; junction bases with no gene match: 6. The CDR3 spans 13 residues. Per germline, CDR1 MNHEY and CDR2 SVGAGI. CDR3 protein: CASSKDRGRDQYF. The CDR3 coding sequence is TGTGCCAGCAGTAAGGACAGGGGGCGAGACCAGTACTTC.

There are a few counts of this clone. The chain is built from TRBV9 and TRBJ2-5; the D gene is possibly TRBD2 (5 bases). The V gene lost 7 bases and the J gene lost 5 bases, with 18 bases spanning the gap. The CDR3 is 14 residues long. CDR1 and CDR2 from the germline V gene are SGDLS and YYNGEE. In nucleotides, the CDR3 is TGTGCCAGCGGACTCACCCGTGATGGCGAGACCCAGTACTTC. It specifies CASGLTRDGETQYF.

V gene TRBV5-4 combines with J gene TRBJ2-5; D call uncertain. Trimming stripped 0 bases from V and 7 bases from J, with 16 bases between. This CDR3 comprises 15 residues. CDR1 SGHNT and CDR2 YYREEE come from the germline V gene (reference sequence). The CDR3, as DNA: TGTGCCAGCAGCTTGGGCAGCAACCAGCTGGGGACCCAGTACTTC. Translation: CASSLGSNQLGTQYF.

J is TRBJ2-7 and V is TRBV5-1, with D maybe TRBD1 (6 bases). The CDR3 covers 15 residues. Germline lookup yields CDR1 SGHRS and CDR2 YFSETQ. The V and J ends lost 6 bases and 3 bases respectively, with 19 bases between them. The CDR3 is CASNPGVDRSYEQYF. DNA of the CDR3: TGCGCCAGCAACCCCGGCGTAGACAGGAGCTACGAGCAGTACTTC. Using reference TRBV5-1 and TRBJ2-7 for the parts outside the CDR3, the full variable domain is KAGVTQTPRYLIKTRGQQVTLSCSPISGHRSVSWYQQTPGQGLQFLFEYFSETQRNKGNFPGRFSGRQFSNSRSEMNVSTLELGDSALYLCASNPGVDRSYEQYFGPGTRLTVT.

The chain recombines TRBV5-6 with TRBJ2-3, with D possibly TRBD1 on 6 matching bases. CDR1 is SGHDT and CDR2 is YYEEEE in the germline V gene. The CDR3 loop spans 14 amino acids. Between the trimmed V and J ends, which lost 0 bases and 10 bases, there was a span of 15 bases. The CDR3 region is CASSLVTGPRAQYF. For the CDR3, the DNA is TGTGCCAGCAGCTTGGTGACAGGCCCAAGGGCGCAGTATTTT.

This clone was detected only a few times. The rearrangement links TRBV5-4 to TRBJ2-1; D might be TRBD1 (5 bases). Germline V CDR1 and CDR2: SGHNT, YYREEE (reference sequence). CDR3 size: 13 residues. V lost 6 bases to trimming and J lost 3 bases, with 10 bases between them. This chain's CDR3 is CASTLDSYNEQFF. In DNA, the CDR3 is TGTGCCAGCACCCTAGACAGCTACAATGAGCAGTTCTTC.

Written as DNA, the CDR3 is TGCGCCAGCAGCTTGGCGGATACAGATACGCAGTATTTT. Encoded protein: CASSLADTDTQYF. The rearrangement joins TRBV5-1 to TRBJ2-3; D gene uncertain. V lost 0 bases, J lost 3 bases, and 5 bases lay in between. The CDR3 is made up of 13 amino acids. Germline V gene lookup returns CDR1 SGHRS and CDR2 YFSETQ.

This rearrangement joins TRBV6-1 to TRBJ2-3; a possible D gene is TRBD1 (6 bases). The V and J ends lost 4 bases and 0 bases respectively, with 17 bases between them. Germline assignment: CDR1 MNHNS and CDR2 SASEGT. The CDR3 sequence is 17 residues long. CDR3 nucleotide sequence: TGTGCCAGCAGTGGGCCAGGGGTCGCCCCAAGCACAGATACGCAGTATTTT. Amino acids: CASSGPGVAPSTDTQYF.

This chain connects TRBV18 to TRBJ2-5; D unclear. V was pared by 5 bases and J by 1 base, with 11 bases between. There are 14 residues in the CDR3. Per the germline V gene, CDR1 is KGHSH and CDR2 is LQKENI. The CDR3 bases are TGTGCCAGCTCATCCACATGGCCCCAAGAGACCCAGTACTTC. It encodes CASSSTWPQETQYF.

The J gene is TRBJ1-5, the V gene TRBV18; a possible D gene is TRBD1 (6 bases). There are 15 residues in the CDR3. V was trimmed by 4 bases and J by 0 bases, leaving 10 bases between them. Germline-derived CDR1 and CDR2 are KGHSH and LQKENI. The CDR3 loop is CASSLQGNSNQPQHF. The CDR3 DNA follows: TGTGCCAGCTCACTGCAGGGGAATAGCAATCAGCCCCAGCATTTT. The variable domain in full, with the rest retrieved from reference TRBV18 and TRBJ1-5, is NAGVMQNPRHLVRRRGQEARLRCSPMKGHSHVYWYRQLPEEGLKFMVYLQKENIIDESGMPKERFSAEFPKEGPSILRIQQVVRGDSAAYFCASSLQGNSNQPQHFGDGTRLSIL.

This clone was recorded only once. The V gene is TRBV9, the J gene TRBJ1-3; possibly TRBD1 for D (5 bases). V was pared by 3 bases and J by 0 bases, with 10 bases between. Germline values: CDR1 SGDLS, CDR2 YYNGEE. The length of the CDR3 is 15 residues. This CDR3 reads CASSAQAYSGNTIYF. The CDR3 bases are TGTGCCAGCAGCGCACAGGCGTACTCTGGAAACACCATATATTTT.

The V gene is TRBV9, the J gene TRBJ1-2; perhaps TRBD1 as D (6 bases). The CDR3 contains 16 residues. The V end was cut by 2 bases, the J end by 2 bases, with 16 bases between. CDR1 is SGDLS and CDR2 is YYNGEE in the germline V gene. The CDR3 loop reads CASSVTQGWGNYGYTF. The CDR3 coding sequence is TGTGCCAGCAGCGTTACCCAGGGGTGGGGGAACTATGGCTACACCTTC. Combining the CDR3 with reference TRBV9 and TRBJ1-2 gives the whole variable domain DSGVTQTPKHLITATGQRVTLRCSPRSGDLSVYWYQQSLDQGLQFLIQYYNGEERAKGNILERFSAQQFPDLHSELNLSSLELGDSALYFCASSVTQGWGNYGYTFGSGTRLTVV.

The chain couples TRBV6-5 to TRBJ1-4; no definite D call. CDR1 is MNHEY and CDR2 is SVGAGI in the germline V gene. V lost 2 bases, J lost 7 bases, and 17 bases lay in between. This CDR3 spans 16 amino acids. Here the CDR3 reads CASSYGQESWTEKLFF. The CDR3 bases are TGTGCCAGCAGTTACGGGCAGGAAAGCTGGACTGAAAAACTGTTTTTT.

The sample holds one count of this clone. The J gene is TRBJ2-7, the V gene TRBV27; D is undetermined. Germline V gene data show CDR1 as MNHEY and CDR2 as SMNVEV (reference sequence). The V end was cut by 3 bases, the J end by 4 bases, with 10 bases between. The CDR3 contains 13 residues. The CDR3 is CASSLGLTYEQYF. CDR3 in DNA: TGTGCCAGCAGTTTGGGGTTAACTTACGAGCAGTACTTC.

This clone turned up a few times. The chain uses TRBV11-3 and TRBJ1-1; no firm D call. The ends were cut back, 4 bases at V and 6 bases at J, with 9 bases in the middle. Germline V gene data show CDR1 as SGHNT and CDR2 as YENEEA. The CDR3 length is 12 residues. The CDR3, as DNA: TGTGCCAGCAGCTCTCCCGCCTCTGAAGCTTTCTTT. This gives the protein CASSSPASEAFF.

This clone was found a few times. The rearrangement links TRBV28 to TRBJ1-1, with D perhaps matching TRBD1 (6 bases). Germline values: CDR1 MDHEN, CDR2 SYDVKM. The germline V and J ends were trimmed by 10 bases and 6 bases, with 15 bases remaining between them. The CDR3 contains 12 residues. CDR3 protein: CATAQGISEAFF. The CDR3 DNA reads TGTGCCACAGCACAGGGTATATCTGAAGCTTTCTTT.

The chain uses TRBV11-2 and TRBJ2-7; 8 bases line up with TRBD1. Trimming took 5 bases from V and 9 from J; bases not matched to a gene: 12. Per the germline V gene, CDR1 is SGHAT and CDR2 is FQNNGV. The CDR3 is made up of 14 amino acids. CDR3 amino acids: CASSPGQVGDGQYF. CDR3 DNA: TGTGCCAGCAGCCCGGGACAGGTAGGGGACGGGCAGTACTTC.

This clone was detected only a few times. V is TRBV19 and J is TRBJ1-2; TRBD1 matches at 7 bases. This CDR3 spans 16 amino acids. Germline V CDR1 and CDR2: LNHDA, SQIVND (reference sequence). V gave up 8 bases and J gave up 8 bases; unmatched junction bases: 20. The CDR3 reads CASRLNYGTEVWGYTF. The CDR3 DNA is TGTGCCAGTCGACTAAATTACGGGACAGAAGTATGGGGCTACACCTTC.

The chain joins TRBV6-1 to TRBJ1-5, with D perhaps matching TRBD1 (5 bases). Germline assignment: CDR1 MNHNS and CDR2 SASEGT. V lost 7 bases to trimming and J lost 1 base, with 11 bases between them. This CDR3 is 14 amino acids long. The CDR3 nucleotides are TGTGCCAGCACTTGGGGGGGGAGCAATCAGCCCCAGCATTTT. Translation gives CASTWGGSNQPQHF.

This clone was seen a few times. This chain uses TRBV5-1 with TRBJ1-2; no definite D call. V was pared by 2 bases and J by 0 bases, with 8 bases between. CDR1 SGHRS and CDR2 YFSETQ come from the germline V gene. CDR3 length: 14 residues. Here the CDR3 DNA reads TGCGCCAGCAGCTTTTCAAACCCTAACTATGGCTACACCTTC. This translates into CASSFSNPNYGYTF.